This TCR beta chain was recorded in a study of blood T cell repertoires in COVID-19. Study-wide background: Samples representing acute and convalescent COVID-19 were sourced from the United States, Italy and Spain. From T cells, B-cell-depleted T cells, or PBMCs came the material, which was cDNA or gDNA.

Clinical history as reported by participants underpinned cohort assignment. Some clones are missing from TCRdb's copy, which holds only in-frame ones; the method was immunoSEQ multiplex PCR. This sample carries fewer than 250,000 clones, more than 65% of them seen once, and the ten largest clones take less than 20%. Trimming removed 1 base at V and 6 bases at J, with 10 bases between. Germline V lookup: CDR1 LNHDA, CDR2 SQIVND (reference sequence). This CDR3 comprises 13 residues. The chain uses TRBV19 and TRBJ2-7; TRBD1 is a possible D gene (5 bases). The sample taken for sequencing was PBMCs or T cells enriched from blood (not recorded which). This clonotype was obtained from a woman aged 45-60 years with acute COVID-19. DNA of the CDR3: TGTGCCAGTAGTATAGTCCAGGGCGCCGAGCAGTACGTC. This translates into CASSIVQGAEQYV.